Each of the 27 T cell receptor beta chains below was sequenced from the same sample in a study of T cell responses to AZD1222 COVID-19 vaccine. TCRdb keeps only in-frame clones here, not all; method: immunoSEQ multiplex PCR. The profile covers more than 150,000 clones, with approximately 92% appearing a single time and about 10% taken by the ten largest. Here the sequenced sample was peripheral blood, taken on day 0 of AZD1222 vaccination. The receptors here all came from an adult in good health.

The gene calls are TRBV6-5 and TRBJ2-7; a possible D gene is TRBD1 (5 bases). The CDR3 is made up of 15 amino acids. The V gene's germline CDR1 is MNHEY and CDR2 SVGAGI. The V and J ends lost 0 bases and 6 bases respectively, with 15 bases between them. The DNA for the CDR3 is TGTGCCAGCAGTTACTCAAGTCAGGGCCGCCTCGAGCAGTACTTC. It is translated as CASSYSSQGRLEQYF.

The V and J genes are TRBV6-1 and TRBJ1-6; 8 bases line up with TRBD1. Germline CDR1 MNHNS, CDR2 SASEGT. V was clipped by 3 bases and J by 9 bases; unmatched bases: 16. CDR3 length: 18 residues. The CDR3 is CASSDHLPGQGGSSPLHF. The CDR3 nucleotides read TGTGCCAGCAGTGATCACCTACCCGGACAGGGCGGGTCTTCACCCCTCCACTTT.

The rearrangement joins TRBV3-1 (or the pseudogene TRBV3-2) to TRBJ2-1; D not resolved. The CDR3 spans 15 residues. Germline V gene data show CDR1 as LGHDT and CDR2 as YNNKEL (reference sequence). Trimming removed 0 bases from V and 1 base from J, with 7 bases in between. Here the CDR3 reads CASSQDLDSYNEQFF. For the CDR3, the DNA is TGTGCCAGCAGCCAAGATCTAGATTCCTACAATGAGCAGTTCTTC.

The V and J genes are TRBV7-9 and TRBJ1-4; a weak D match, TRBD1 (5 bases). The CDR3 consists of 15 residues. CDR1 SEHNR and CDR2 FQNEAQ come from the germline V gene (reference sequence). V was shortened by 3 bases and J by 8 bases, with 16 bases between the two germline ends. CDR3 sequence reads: CASSLSRGPEEKLFF. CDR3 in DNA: TGTGCCAGCAGCTTGAGTCGGGGACCGGAAGAAAAACTGTTTTTT.

CDR3 sequence: CASSSPGSNEKLFF. CDR3 DNA: TGTGCCAGCAGCTCTCCCGGGTCTAATGAAAAACTGTTTTTT. The V gene is TRBV9, the J gene TRBJ1-4; no definite D call. The V and J ends lost 4 bases and 3 bases respectively, with 10 bases between them. This CDR3 comprises 14 residues. From germline, CDR1 is SGDLS and CDR2 YYNGEE. Supplemented by reference TRBV9 and TRBJ1-4, the full variable domain reads DSGVTQTPKHLITATGQRVTLRCSPRSGDLSVYWYQQSLDQGLQFLIQYYNGEERAKGNILERFSAQQFPDLHSELNLSSLELGDSALYFCASSSPGSNEKLFFGSGTQLSVL.

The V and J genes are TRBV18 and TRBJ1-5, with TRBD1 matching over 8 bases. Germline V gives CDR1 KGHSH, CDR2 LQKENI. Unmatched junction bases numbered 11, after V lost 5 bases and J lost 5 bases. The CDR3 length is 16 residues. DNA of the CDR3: TGTGCCAGCTCATTGTACGGACAGGGTACGGATCAGCCCCAGCATTTT. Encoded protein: CASSLYGQGTDQPQHF. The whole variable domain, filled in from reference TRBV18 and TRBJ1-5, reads NAGVMQNPRHLVRRRGQEARLRCSPMKGHSHVYWYRQLPEEGLKFMVYLQKENIIDESGMPKERFSAEFPKEGPSILRIQQVVRGDSAAYFCASSLYGQGTDQPQHFGDGTRLSIL.

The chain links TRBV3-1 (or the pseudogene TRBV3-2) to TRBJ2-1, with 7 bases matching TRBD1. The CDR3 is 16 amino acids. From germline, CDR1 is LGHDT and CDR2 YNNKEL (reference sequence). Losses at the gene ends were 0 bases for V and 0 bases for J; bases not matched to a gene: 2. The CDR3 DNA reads TGTGCCAGCAGCCAAGACGGGACAGCCTCCTACAATGAGCAGTTCTTC. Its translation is CASSQDGTASYNEQFF.

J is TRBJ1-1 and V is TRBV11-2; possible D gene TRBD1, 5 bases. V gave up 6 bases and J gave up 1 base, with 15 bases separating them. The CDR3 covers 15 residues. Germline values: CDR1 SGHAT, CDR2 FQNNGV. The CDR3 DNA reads TGTGCCAGCAGGCCGACCGGACAAAAGAACACTGAAGCTTTCTTT. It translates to CASRPTGQKNTEAFF.

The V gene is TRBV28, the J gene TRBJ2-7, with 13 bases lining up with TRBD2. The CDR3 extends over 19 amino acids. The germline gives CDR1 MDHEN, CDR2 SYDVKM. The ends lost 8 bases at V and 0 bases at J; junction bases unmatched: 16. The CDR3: CASYSRTSGSYRSSYEQYF. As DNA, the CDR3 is TGTGCCAGCTACTCTCGGACTAGCGGGAGTTACCGAAGCTCCTACGAGCAGTACTTC.

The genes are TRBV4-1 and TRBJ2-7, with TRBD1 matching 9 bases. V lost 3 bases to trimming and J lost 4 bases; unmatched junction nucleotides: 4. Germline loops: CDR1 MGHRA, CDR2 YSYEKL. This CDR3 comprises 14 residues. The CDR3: CASSHGQGTYEQYF. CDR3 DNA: TGCGCCAGCAGCCATGGACAGGGGACGTACGAGCAGTACTTC.

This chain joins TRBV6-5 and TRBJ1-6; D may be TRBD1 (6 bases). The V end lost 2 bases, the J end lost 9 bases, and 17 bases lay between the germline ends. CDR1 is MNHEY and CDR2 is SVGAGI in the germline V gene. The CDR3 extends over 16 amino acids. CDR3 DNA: TGTGCCAGCAGTTACGCACCAGGGGATATAGGTTCACCCCTCCACTTT. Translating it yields CASSYAPGDIGSPLHF.

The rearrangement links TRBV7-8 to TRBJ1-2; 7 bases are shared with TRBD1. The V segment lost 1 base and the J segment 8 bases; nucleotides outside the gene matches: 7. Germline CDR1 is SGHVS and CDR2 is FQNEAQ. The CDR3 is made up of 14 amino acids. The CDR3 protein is CASSLGRQGLGYTF. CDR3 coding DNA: TGTGCCAGCAGCTTAGGGCGACAGGGCCTGGGCTACACCTTC.

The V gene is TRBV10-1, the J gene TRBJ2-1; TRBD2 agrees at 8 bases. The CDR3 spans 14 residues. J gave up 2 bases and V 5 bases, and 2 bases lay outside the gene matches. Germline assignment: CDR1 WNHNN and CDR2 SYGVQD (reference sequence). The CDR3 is CASSSGSTYNEQFF. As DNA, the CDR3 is TGCGCCAGCAGTAGCGGGAGTACCTACAATGAGCAGTTCTTC.

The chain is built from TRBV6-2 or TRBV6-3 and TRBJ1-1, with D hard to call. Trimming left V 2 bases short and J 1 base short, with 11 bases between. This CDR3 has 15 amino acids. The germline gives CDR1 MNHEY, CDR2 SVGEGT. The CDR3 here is CASSYPDGTNTEAFF. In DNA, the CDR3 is TGTGCCAGCAGTTACCCGGACGGAACGAACACTGAAGCTTTCTTT.

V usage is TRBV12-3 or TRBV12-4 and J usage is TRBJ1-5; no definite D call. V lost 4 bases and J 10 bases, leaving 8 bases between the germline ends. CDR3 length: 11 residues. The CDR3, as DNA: TGTGCCAGCAGTTCCATCGGCCCCCAGCATTTT. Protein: CASSSIGPQHF.

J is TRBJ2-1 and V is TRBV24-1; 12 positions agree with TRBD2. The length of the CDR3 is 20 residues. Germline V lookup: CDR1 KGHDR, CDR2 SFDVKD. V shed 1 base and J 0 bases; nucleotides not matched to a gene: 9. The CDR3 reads CATSDLRLAGGLSSYNEQFF. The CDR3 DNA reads TGTGCCACCAGTGATTTAAGGCTAGCGGGAGGGCTTAGCTCCTACAATGAGCAGTTCTTC.

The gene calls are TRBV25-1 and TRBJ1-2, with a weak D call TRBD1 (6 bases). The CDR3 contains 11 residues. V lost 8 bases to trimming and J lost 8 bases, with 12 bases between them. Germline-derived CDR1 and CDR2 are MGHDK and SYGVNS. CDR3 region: CASGGLVGYTF. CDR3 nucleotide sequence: TGTGCCAGCGGGGGCCTTGTAGGCTACACCTTC.

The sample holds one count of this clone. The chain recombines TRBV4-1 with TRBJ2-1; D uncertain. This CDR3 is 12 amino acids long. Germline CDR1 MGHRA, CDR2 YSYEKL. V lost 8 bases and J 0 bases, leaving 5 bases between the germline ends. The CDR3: CASRNSYNEQFF. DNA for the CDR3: TGCGCCAGCCGGAACTCCTACAATGAGCAGTTCTTC.

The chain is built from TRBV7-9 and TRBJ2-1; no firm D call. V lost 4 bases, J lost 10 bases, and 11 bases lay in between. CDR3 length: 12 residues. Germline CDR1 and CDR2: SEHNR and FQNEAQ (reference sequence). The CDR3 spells CASSYFFGEQFF. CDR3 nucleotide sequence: TGTGCCAGCAGCTACTTTTTTGGGGAGCAGTTCTTC.

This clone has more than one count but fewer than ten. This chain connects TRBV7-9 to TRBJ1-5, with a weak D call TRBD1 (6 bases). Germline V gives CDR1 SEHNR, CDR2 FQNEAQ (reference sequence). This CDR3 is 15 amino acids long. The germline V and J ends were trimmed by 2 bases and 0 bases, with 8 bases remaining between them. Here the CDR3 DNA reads TGTGCCAGCAGCTTAAGGGGGGATAGCAATCAGCCCCAGCATTTT. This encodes CASSLRGDSNQPQHF.

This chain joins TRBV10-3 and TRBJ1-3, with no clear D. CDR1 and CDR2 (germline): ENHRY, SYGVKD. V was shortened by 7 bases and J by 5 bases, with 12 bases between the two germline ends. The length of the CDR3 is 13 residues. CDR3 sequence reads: CAIIPDGRNTIYF. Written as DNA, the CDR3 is TGTGCCATCATTCCCGACGGGAGAAACACCATATATTTT.

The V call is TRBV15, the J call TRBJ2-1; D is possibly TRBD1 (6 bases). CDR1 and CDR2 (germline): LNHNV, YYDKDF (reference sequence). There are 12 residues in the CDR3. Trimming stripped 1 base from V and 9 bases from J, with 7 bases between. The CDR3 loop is CATSRVGGEQFF. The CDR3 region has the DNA TGTGCCACCAGCAGAGTAGGGGGTGAGCAGTTCTTC.

The DNA for the CDR3 is TGTGCCACCCTGGGCCCAGGTGGTGGCTACACCTTC. This sequence encodes CATLGPGGGYTF. V gene TRBV19 combines with J gene TRBJ1-2, with unresolved D. Germline values: CDR1 LNHDA, CDR2 SQIVND (reference sequence). The CDR3 covers 12 residues. Trimming removed 10 bases from V and 7 bases from J, with 16 bases in between.

CDR3 loop: CASSPGRTSTDTQYF. CDR3 sequence (DNA): TGTGCCAGCAGCCCCGGACGGACTAGCACAGATACGCAGTATTTT. The chain uses TRBV7-2 and TRBJ2-3; possibly TRBD2 for D (5 bases). The CDR3 has 15 amino acids. Germline V lookup: CDR1 SGHTA, CDR2 FQGNSA. Trimming stripped 5 bases from V and 0 bases from J, with 12 bases between.

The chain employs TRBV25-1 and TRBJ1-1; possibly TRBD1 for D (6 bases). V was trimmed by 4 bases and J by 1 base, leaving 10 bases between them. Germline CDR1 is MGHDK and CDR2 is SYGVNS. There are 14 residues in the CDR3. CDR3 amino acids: CASSGQVRNTEAFF. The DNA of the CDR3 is TGTGCCAGCAGTGGACAGGTCCGGAACACTGAAGCTTTCTTT.

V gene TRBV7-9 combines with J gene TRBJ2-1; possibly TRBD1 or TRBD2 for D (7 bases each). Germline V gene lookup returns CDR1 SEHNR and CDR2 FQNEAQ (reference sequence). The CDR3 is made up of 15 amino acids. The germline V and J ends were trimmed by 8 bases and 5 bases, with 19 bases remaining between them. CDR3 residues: CASSPGGERHNEQFF. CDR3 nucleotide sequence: TGTGCCAGCTCCCCAGGGGGGGAGAGGCACAATGAGCAGTTCTTC.

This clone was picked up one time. The CDR3 loop is CASSPLGLRGYTF. The DNA of the CDR3 is TGTGCCAGCAGCCCCTTGGGCCTTAGGGGCTACACCTTC. The rearrangement joins TRBV7-9 to TRBJ1-2; D is uncertain. The length of the CDR3 is 13 residues. Germline V gene lookup returns CDR1 SEHNR and CDR2 FQNEAQ (reference sequence). V was clipped by 5 bases and J by 8 bases, with 15 bases between them.